These 17 T cell receptor beta chains share one sample of origin, sequenced in a study of blood T cell repertoires in COVID-19. The table came from immunoSEQ multiplex PCR; TCRdb's copy has only in-frame clones and leaves some out. The repertoire consists of about 140,000 clones, with about four fifths occurring once and the leading ten covering 5.5%. Sequenced material: PBMCs or T cells enriched from blood (not recorded which). These receptors came from a man aged 35 to 55 with acute COVID-19.

The J gene is TRBJ1-5, the V gene TRBV18; 7 bases map to TRBD1. Trimming took 4 bases from V and 6 from J; bases not matched to a gene: 9. The germline gives CDR1 KGHSH, CDR2 LQKENI. The CDR3 is 15 residues long. Written as DNA, the CDR3 is TGTGCCAGCTCACGCGCACAGGGGTTCGGTCAGCCCCAGCATTTT. Translated: CASSRAQGFGQPQHF.

J is TRBJ2-1 and V is TRBV4-3; 7 bases are a match to TRBD1. The CDR3 is 16 amino acids. Germline-derived CDR1 and CDR2 are LGHNA and YSLEER. The trim removed 4 bases at V and 4 bases at J, leaving 10 bases unmatched. Here the CDR3 reads CASSRTPGQTYNEQFF. The CDR3 coding sequence is TGCGCCAGCAGCCGAACACCGGGACAGACTTACAATGAGCAGTTCTTC.

The CDR3 nucleotides are TGTGCCAGCAGCTTAGGGGCAAGCAACTATGGCTACACCTTC. Its protein is CASSLGASNYGYTF. J is TRBJ1-2 and V is TRBV7-9; D gene ambiguous. There are 14 residues in the CDR3. Looked up from germline, CDR1 is SEHNR and CDR2 is FQNEAQ (reference sequence). Trimming removed 1 base at V and 2 bases at J, with 8 bases between.

CDR3 region: CASSVDGGNQPQHF. In nucleotides, the CDR3 is TGTGCCAGCAGCGTAGACGGGGGCAATCAGCCCCAGCATTTT. The chain links TRBV9 to TRBJ1-5, with D hard to call. The germline CDR1 and CDR2 sequences are SGDLS and YYNGEE. The CDR3 spans 14 residues. Trimming left V 0 bases short and J 2 bases short, with 6 bases between. Full variable domain (missing parts from reference TRBV9 and TRBJ1-5): DSGVTQTPKHLITATGQRVTLRCSPRSGDLSVYWYQQSLDQGLQFLIQYYNGEERAKGNILERFSAQQFPDLHSELNLSSLELGDSALYFCASSVDGGNQPQHFGDGTRLSIL.

The chain links TRBV5-6 to TRBJ2-1; the match to TRBD2 covers 15 bases. With V trimmed by 4 bases and J by 8 bases, 7 bases remained unmatched. The CDR3 length is 16 residues. The V gene's germline CDR1 is SGHDT and CDR2 YYEEEE. The CDR3 bases are TGTGCCAGCAGCCCAATAGGACTAGCGGGAGGGCATGAGCAGTTCTTC. Its protein product is CASSPIGLAGGHEQFF.

The J gene is TRBJ2-7, the V gene TRBV11-3, with TRBD2 as a possible D gene (5 bases). V lost 5 bases to trimming and J lost 2 bases, with 10 bases between them. In germline, CDR1 is SGHNT, CDR2 YENEEA. The CDR3 extends over 13 amino acids. CDR3 in DNA: TGTGCCAGCAGCGTGAGCGGTACCTACGAGCAGTACTTC. Protein product: CASSVSGTYEQYF.

This clone was observed once. This chain connects TRBV11-2 to TRBJ2-3; D remains ambiguous. The CDR3 loop spans 11 amino acids. The V and J ends lost 4 bases and 7 bases respectively, with 6 bases between them. CDR1 is SGHAT, CDR2 FQNNGV, per germline. This chain's CDR3 is CASSSSYTQYF. CDR3 nucleotides: TGTGCCAGCAGCTCCTCCTATACGCAGTATTTT. The full variable domain, in which reference TRBV11-2 and TRBJ2-3 provide the parts outside the CDR3, is EAGVAQSPRYKIIEKRQSVAFWCNPISGHATLYWYQQILGQGPKLLIQFQNNGVVDDSQLPKDRFSAERLKGVDSTLKIQPAKLEDSAVYLCASSSSYTQYFGPGTRLTVL.

The chain joins TRBV25-1 to TRBJ1-4, with D uncertain. V was cut by 6 bases and J by 0 bases, with 8 bases left in between. CDR1 is MGHDK, CDR2 SYGVNS, per germline. This CDR3 has 14 amino acids. CDR3 nucleotides: TGTGCCAGCAGCTCGACTCCAACTAATGAAAAACTGTTTTTT. Protein: CASSSTPTNEKLFF.

The chain uses TRBV5-4 and TRBJ2-2; TRBD1 matches at 9 bases. The V gene's germline CDR1 is SGHNT and CDR2 YYREEE (reference sequence). The length of the CDR3 is 14 residues. Losses at the gene ends were 2 bases for V and 5 bases for J; bases not matched to a gene: 1. In DNA form, the CDR3 reads TGTGCCAGCAGCTTCGGGACAGGGACCGGGGAGCTGTTTTTT. Its protein is CASSFGTGTGELFF.

As for this clone: Within the sample, other DNA sequences also encode this same CDR3. This chain connects TRBV15 to TRBJ1-5; D unresolved. V was clipped by 0 bases and J by 3 bases, with 9 bases between them. The germline CDR1 and CDR2 sequences are LNHNV and YYDKDF (reference sequence). The CDR3 runs 15 residues. CDR3 region: CATSRDLGVNQPQHF. DNA of the CDR3: TGTGCCACCAGCAGAGATTTGGGAGTCAATCAGCCCCAGCATTTT.

This clone was counted between two and nine times. The chain carries TRBV28 and TRBJ1-5; 10 nucleotides agree with TRBD1. Per the germline V gene, CDR1 is MDHEN and CDR2 is SYDVKM. The V segment lost 2 bases and the J segment 1 base; nucleotides outside the gene matches: 5. This CDR3 comprises 17 residues. CDR3 bases: TGTGCCAGCAGTTTAGGACAGGGGGGTCGGAGCAATCAGCCCCAGCATTTT. The encoded protein is CASSLGQGGRSNQPQHF. The full variable domain, in which reference TRBV28 and TRBJ1-5 provide the parts outside the CDR3, is DVKVTQSSRYLVKRTGEKVFLECVQDMDHENMFWYRQDPGLGLRLIYFSYDVKMKEKGDIPEGYSVSREKKERFSLILESASTNQTSMYLCASSLGQGGRSNQPQHFGDGTRLSIL.

CDR3 sequence (DNA): TGTGCCAGCAGCCCCGGACTAGCGGGGGGGTCCCAAGAGACCCAGTACTTC. Its translation is CASSPGLAGGSQETQYF. The genes are TRBV7-9 and TRBJ2-5; 15 bases align to TRBD2. CDR3 length: 17 amino acids. Germline V gene data show CDR1 as SEHNR and CDR2 as FQNEAQ (reference sequence). The trim removed 5 bases at V and 1 base at J, leaving 5 bases unmatched.

In its sample, this clone was seen once. V is TRBV3-1 (or the pseudogene TRBV3-2) and J is TRBJ1-4, with 9 bases that match TRBD1. V dropped 5 bases and J dropped 8; count of bases not matched to a gene: 6. The germline V gene encodes CDR1 LGHDT and CDR2 YNNKEL (reference sequence). The CDR3 extends over 14 amino acids. DNA for the CDR3: TGTGCCAGCAGCTACAGGGGGCGGGAGGAAAAACTGTTTTTT. It codes for CASSYRGREEKLFF.

V gene TRBV28 combines with J gene TRBJ2-7, with 9 bases identical to TRBD1. Germline-derived CDR1 and CDR2 are MDHEN and SYDVKM. The CDR3 covers 13 residues. Trimming took 6 bases from V and 0 from J; bases not matched to a gene: 0. CDR3: CASRDRGSYEQYF. CDR3 DNA: TGTGCCAGCAGGGACAGGGGCTCCTACGAGCAGTACTTC.

The J gene is TRBJ1-4, the V gene TRBV30; perhaps TRBD1 as D (5 bases). The V gene lost 3 bases and the J gene lost 0 bases, with 14 bases spanning the gap. Germline-derived CDR1 and CDR2 are GTSNPN and SVGIG (reference sequence). CDR3 size: 16 residues. CDR3 DNA sequence: TGTGCCTGGAGCGATTTTTCGGGGGCAACTAATGAAAAACTGTTTTTT. The encoded protein is CAWSDFSGATNEKLFF.

V and J are TRBV19 and TRBJ1-5, with 8 nucleotides matching TRBD1. The CDR3 has 14 amino acids. V lost 2 bases, J lost 6 bases, and 3 bases stayed unmatched. Germline loops: CDR1 LNHDA, CDR2 SQIVND (reference sequence). In DNA form, the CDR3 reads TGTGCCAGTAGTATACGGACAGGGTCTCAGCCCCAGCATTTT. This translates into CASSIRTGSQPQHF. The whole variable domain, remainder taken from reference TRBV19 and TRBJ1-5, is DGGITQSPKYLFRKEGQNVTLSCEQNLNHDAMYWYRQDPGQGLRLIYYSQIVNDFQKGDIAEGYSVSREKKESFPLTVTSAQKNPTAFYLCASSIRTGSQPQHFGDGTRLSIL.

The V and J genes are TRBV9 and TRBJ1-6, with D unresolved. The CDR3 consists of 13 residues. Deletions cut 4 bases from V and 10 bases from J, with 12 bases between. Germline CDR1 SGDLS, CDR2 YYNGEE. The CDR3 reads CASSPSLYSPLHF. CDR3 DNA sequence: TGTGCCAGCAGCCCCTCTCTCTACTCACCCCTCCACTTT.